Shown below are 29 T cell receptor beta chains from a single sample sequenced in a study of T cell repertoires in cytomegalovirus infection. MiXCR, run by TCRdb on the reads, gives a single entry per CDR3 protein. The data show 250,000 to 300,000 distinct CDR3 sequences, approximately 14% seen once. Sequenced: PBMCs. The receptors were gathered from a human donor in good health (CMV status not recorded). Some clones in this sample may be carry-over from other donors' samples.

In this sample, this clonotype turned up many times. The CDR3 here is CASSPGTLVQPQHF. In DNA form, the CDR3 reads TGTGCCAGCAGCCCCGGGACGTTGGTACAGCCCCAGCATTTT. The V and J genes are TRBV7-2 and TRBJ1-5, with D possibly matching TRBD1 (5 bases). Germline CDR1 reads SGHTA; CDR2 reads FQGNSA. V lost 5 bases, J lost 7 bases, and 15 bases lay in between. The CDR3 consists of 14 residues.

In this sample, this clonotype turned up a few times. The V call is TRBV7-9, the J call TRBJ2-3, with D unclear. Deletions cut 5 bases from V and 0 bases from J, with 18 bases between. This CDR3 is built from 17 residues. Germline values: CDR1 SEHNR, CDR2 FQNEAQ (reference sequence). The CDR3 DNA sequence: TGTGCCAGCAGCCCAAGGCAAGGAGAATCTAGCACAGATACGCAGTATTTT. Translation: CASSPRQGESSTDTQYF.

This clonotype was found a few times. V is TRBV4-1 and J is TRBJ2-1; the D gene could be TRBD1 or TRBD2 (6 bases each). V lost 2 bases to trimming and J lost 6 bases, with 26 bases between them. The CDR3 length is 19 residues. Per germline, CDR1 MGHRA and CDR2 YSYEKL. The CDR3 here is CASSQHGGNVGGRGNEQFF. CDR3 DNA: TGCGCCAGCAGCCAACACGGGGGCAACGTGGGAGGCAGGGGCAATGAGCAGTTCTTC.

This clonotype was seen at least ten times. The rearrangement links TRBV2 to TRBJ1-6; D is uncertain. CDR3 size: 14 residues. The V and J ends lost 8 bases and 9 bases respectively, with 17 bases between them. CDR1 is SNHLY and CDR2 is FYNNEI in the germline V gene. CDR3 residues: CASSEDADTSPLHF. DNA of the CDR3: TGTGCCAGCTCCGAGGACGCCGATACTTCACCCCTCCACTTT.

This clonotype came up many times. The chain joins TRBV7-8 to TRBJ1-1, with a weak D call TRBD1 (6 bases). The V end lost 6 bases, the J end lost 3 bases, and 11 bases lay between the germline ends. The CDR3 contains 13 residues. Germline V CDR1 and CDR2: SGHVS, FQNEAQ. CDR3 sequence (DNA): TGTGCCAGCAGACGACAGGAGCACACTGAAGCTTTCTTT. Its translation is CASRRQEHTEAFF.

At least ten counts were recorded for this clonotype. V is TRBV7-2 and J is TRBJ2-3; perhaps D is TRBD1 or TRBD2 (6 bases each). V was cut by 2 bases and J by 8 bases, with 11 bases left in between. This CDR3 is 13 amino acids long. Germline CDR1 SGHTA, CDR2 FQGNSA. CDR3: CASSLIEGGTQYF. CDR3 nucleotides: TGTGCCAGCAGCTTAATTGAGGGGGGTACGCAGTATTTT.

This clonotype was recorded a few times. This chain connects TRBV5-4 to TRBJ2-7; TRBD1 agrees at 9 bases. Germline CDR1 is SGHNT and CDR2 is YYREEE (reference sequence). The CDR3 sequence is 16 residues long. Losses at the gene ends were 1 base for V and 7 bases for J; bases not matched to a gene: 12. The CDR3 coding sequence is TGTGCCAGCAGCTTGAGGGGACAGGGTCCCTTCGGGGAGCAGTACTTC. Its translation: CASSLRGQGPFGEQYF.

The genes are TRBV7-2 and TRBJ2-5; no clear D gene. The CDR3 loop spans 14 amino acids. Per germline, CDR1 SGHTA and CDR2 FQGNSA. V shed 5 bases and J shed 2 bases, with 12 bases lying between them. The CDR3 sequence is CASSTRVAQETQYF. DNA of the CDR3: TGTGCCAGCAGCACTCGGGTAGCTCAAGAGACCCAGTACTTC.

The chain uses TRBV7-9 and TRBJ1-4, with D maybe TRBD1 (6 bases). There are 14 residues in the CDR3. From germline, CDR1 is SEHNR and CDR2 FQNEAQ (reference sequence). The V end was cut by 3 bases, the J end by 7 bases, with 12 bases between. This CDR3 reads CASSLQGSSEKLFF. As DNA, the CDR3 is TGTGCCAGCAGCTTGCAGGGGAGTTCTGAAAAACTGTTTTTT.

This clonotype has a count of ten or more. The chain has TRBV7-9 and TRBJ2-6, with D unresolved. Germline V CDR1 and CDR2: SEHNR, FQNEAQ (reference sequence). Trimming removed 2 bases from V and 3 bases from J, with 8 bases in between. The CDR3 extends over 15 amino acids. The CDR3 reads CASSLWGSGANVLTF. DNA of the CDR3: TGTGCCAGCAGCTTATGGGGTAGTGGGGCCAACGTCCTGACTTTC.

J is TRBJ2-3 and V is TRBV7-3; 10 nucleotides match TRBD1. The germline gives CDR1 SGHTA, CDR2 FQGTGA. The CDR3 has 15 amino acids. V shed 4 bases and J 3 bases; nucleotides not matched to a gene: 4. The CDR3, as DNA: TGTGCCAGCAGCTCGGAGGGACAGGGGACAGATACGCAGTATTTT. It specifies CASSSEGQGTDTQYF. The variable domain in full, completed from reference TRBV7-3 and TRBJ2-3, reads GAGVSQTPSNKVTEKGKYVELRCDPISGHTALYWYRQSLGQGPEFLIYFQGTGAADDSGLPNDRFFAVRPEGSVSTLKIQRTERGDSAVYLCASSSEGQGTDTQYFGPGTRLTVL.

V usage is TRBV7-4 and J usage is TRBJ2-1; D remains ambiguous. The germline CDR1 and CDR2 sequences are SGHVT and SQSDAQ. Trimming pared 0 bases from V and 9 bases from J, leaving 9 bases between. The CDR3 sequence is 13 residues long. The CDR3 DNA is TGTGCCAGCAGCTTAGCGGCGTGGGGTGAGCAGTTCTTC. It encodes CASSLAAWGEQFF.

The rearrangement uses TRBV5-4 and TRBJ1-1; D perhaps matches TRBD1 (5 bases). In germline, CDR1 is SGHNT, CDR2 YYREEE (reference sequence). This CDR3 contains 15 residues. Trimming stripped 2 bases from V and 4 bases from J, with 15 bases between. CDR3 nucleotides: TGTGCCAGCAGCTTATTGACAGCGGGGAGCACTGAAGCTTTCTTT. The encoded protein is CASSLLTAGSTEAFF.

This clonotype has more than one count but fewer than ten. This chain joins TRBV11-2 and TRBJ2-2; a possible D gene is TRBD2 (6 bases). The CDR3 loop spans 17 amino acids. With 5 bases removed from V and 5 bases from J, the gap between germline ends came to 21 bases. Looked up from germline, CDR1 is SGHAT and CDR2 is FQNNGV. This CDR3 is CASSAYPRGKFTGELFF. DNA of the CDR3: TGTGCCAGCAGCGCATACCCCCGGGGGAAATTTACCGGGGAGCTGTTTTTT.

The chain combines TRBV14 with TRBJ2-7; D possibly uses TRBD1 or TRBD2 (5 bases each). Germline V gene data show CDR1 as SGHDN and CDR2 as FVKESK. Between the trimmed V and J ends, which lost 4 bases and 6 bases, there was a span of 10 bases. The CDR3 is made up of 12 amino acids. DNA for the CDR3: TGTGCCAGCAGCCTACTAGGGGCCGAGCAGTACTTC. This gives the protein CASSLLGAEQYF.

The chain carries TRBV29-1 and TRBJ1-1; weak D call: TRBD1 (5 bases). The CDR3 loop spans 12 amino acids. Trimming left V 5 bases short and J 2 bases short, with 9 bases between. Germline values: CDR1 SQVTM, CDR2 ANQGSEA. CDR3 sequence (DNA): TGCAGCGTTATGGGACCCAACACTGAAGCTTTCTTT. Translated: CSVMGPNTEAFF.

This clonotype was found many times. Sequence at one end of the junction differs from germline and may be a read error. The chain is built from TRBV15 and TRBJ2-4; 8 bases are a match to TRBD1. Germline V gene sequence: CDR1 LNHNV, CDR2 YYDKDF (reference sequence). The CDR3 runs 12 residues. The CDR3 nucleotides are TGTGCCACCAGCAGAGATAAAGGACAGGGAGACTTC. The encoded protein is CATSRDKGQGDF.

A few counts support this clonotype. The chain employs TRBV7-2 and TRBJ1-1; TRBD1 aligns across 10 bases. This CDR3 is 15 amino acids long. V lost 5 bases to trimming and J lost 1 base; unmatched junction nucleotides: 4. Germline loops: CDR1 SGHTA, CDR2 FQGNSA. The CDR3 nucleotides are TGTGCCAGCAGCCACCGGGACAGGGGGAACACTGAAGCTTTCTTT. This encodes CASSHRDRGNTEAFF.

This clonotype was seen at least ten times. The chain links TRBV7-9 to TRBJ2-5, with 10 positions matching TRBD2. The ends lost 4 bases at V and 4 bases at J; junction bases unmatched: 3. Germline V lookup: CDR1 SEHNR, CDR2 FQNEAQ (reference sequence). The CDR3 has 14 amino acids. The CDR3 loop reads CASSSRTSGETQYF. DNA for the CDR3: TGTGCCAGCAGCTCACGGACTAGCGGAGAGACCCAGTACTTC.

This rearrangement joins TRBV5-5 to TRBJ2-3, with TRBD1 matching 7 bases. Germline V gene lookup returns CDR1 SGHKS and CDR2 YYEKEE (reference sequence). V was clipped by 2 bases and J by 6 bases; unmatched bases: 6. CDR3 size: 14 residues. The CDR3 loop is CASSFLGQADTQYF. CDR3 sequence (DNA): TGTGCCAGCAGCTTCCTAGGACAGGCGGATACGCAGTATTTT.

This clonotype was seen more than once but under ten times. This sequence joins TRBV12-3 or TRBV12-4 and TRBJ1-1; D unresolved. The CDR3 has 14 amino acids. The germline V and J ends were trimmed by 3 bases and 0 bases, with 8 bases remaining between them. The CDR3 nucleotides read TGTGCCAGCAGTTTGAAGGGCTTGAACACTGAAGCTTTCTTT. Translated: CASSLKGLNTEAFF.

V usage is TRBV14 and J usage is TRBJ2-7; D is undetermined. The CDR3 covers 12 residues. V lost 1 base, J lost 5 bases, and 6 bases lay in between. Germline assignment: CDR1 SGHDN and CDR2 FVKESK. The CDR3 DNA sequence: TGTGCCAGCAGCCAAGGCACCCACGAGCAGTACTTC. The encoded protein is CASSQGTHEQYF.

This clonotype was seen only a few times. The chain joins TRBV6-2 or TRBV6-3 to TRBJ1-1; D gene unclear. The V and J ends lost 2 bases and 3 bases respectively, with 7 bases between them. CDR1 and CDR2 from the germline V gene are MNHEY and SVGEGT. The CDR3 consists of 13 residues. CDR3: CASSYGEDTEAFF. The CDR3 coding sequence is TGTGCCAGCAGTTACGGCGAGGACACTGAAGCTTTCTTT.

This clonotype was detected only a few times. This chain joins TRBV11-2 and TRBJ2-1; 11 nucleotides line up with TRBD2. V was clipped by 8 bases and J by 8 bases; unmatched bases: 11. Germline lookup yields CDR1 SGHAT and CDR2 FQNNGV. The CDR3 is 15 amino acids. The CDR3 DNA reads as TGTGCCAGCGGGCTAGCGGGAGGACGGGCCCATGAGCAGTTCTTC. This translates into CASGLAGGRAHEQFF.

This clonotype came up many times. V is TRBV7-9 and J is TRBJ1-2; D remains unclear. This CDR3 has 13 amino acids. Trimming removed 1 base at V and 5 bases at J, with 8 bases between. Germline CDR1 reads SEHNR; CDR2 reads FQNEAQ (reference sequence). CDR3 sequence reads: CASSLEAVYGYTF. The CDR3, as DNA: TGTGCCAGCAGCTTAGAGGCAGTTTATGGCTACACCTTC.

This clonotype appeared a few times. The chain links TRBV12-3 or TRBV12-4 to TRBJ2-5; no definite D call. Deletions cut 1 base from V and 2 bases from J, with 8 bases between. CDR3 length equals 14 residues. This CDR3 reads CASSLGRNQETQYF. Here the CDR3 DNA reads TGTGCCAGCAGTTTAGGCCGGAATCAAGAGACCCAGTACTTC.

Only a few counts were recorded for this clonotype. The V gene is TRBV6-6, the J gene TRBJ2-2; 13 bases fit TRBD2. The V segment lost 5 bases and the J segment 6 bases; nucleotides outside the gene matches: 6. Germline CDR1 reads MNHNY; CDR2 reads SVGAGI (reference sequence). This CDR3 is 16 amino acids long. The CDR3 region is CASSPRTSGRPGELFF. The CDR3 nucleotides are TGTGCCAGCAGTCCGCGGACTAGCGGGAGACCCGGGGAGCTGTTTTTT.

V gene TRBV4-3 combines with J gene TRBJ2-7; a possible D gene is TRBD2 (5 bases). The V end lost 1 base, the J end lost 6 bases, and 25 bases lay between the germline ends. Per the germline V gene, CDR1 is LGHNA and CDR2 is YSLEER. The CDR3 is made up of 18 amino acids. CDR3 DNA: TGCGCCAGCAGCCAAGGGGGAGCATCTACTAGACATAGAAGCGAGCAGTACTTC. Translated, it gives CASSQGGASTRHRSEQYF.

This clonotype was recorded at least ten times. The genes are TRBV7-2 and TRBJ2-3; 7 nucleotides line up with TRBD1. Per germline, CDR1 SGHTA and CDR2 FQGNSA. Trimming removed 4 bases from V and 2 bases from J; junction bases left unmatched: 9. The CDR3 loop spans 16 amino acids. CDR3 sequence (DNA): TGTGCCAGCAGCTCCCCTCGACAGGGCCTCACAGATACGCAGTATTTT. Translation: CASSSPRQGLTDTQYF. The whole variable domain, remainder taken from reference TRBV7-2 and TRBJ2-3, is GAGVSQSPSNKVTEKGKDVELRCDPISGHTALYWYRQSLGQGLEFLIYFQGNSAPDKSGLPSDRFSAERTGGSVSTLTIQRTQQEDSAVYLCASSSPRQGLTDTQYFGPGTRLTVL.